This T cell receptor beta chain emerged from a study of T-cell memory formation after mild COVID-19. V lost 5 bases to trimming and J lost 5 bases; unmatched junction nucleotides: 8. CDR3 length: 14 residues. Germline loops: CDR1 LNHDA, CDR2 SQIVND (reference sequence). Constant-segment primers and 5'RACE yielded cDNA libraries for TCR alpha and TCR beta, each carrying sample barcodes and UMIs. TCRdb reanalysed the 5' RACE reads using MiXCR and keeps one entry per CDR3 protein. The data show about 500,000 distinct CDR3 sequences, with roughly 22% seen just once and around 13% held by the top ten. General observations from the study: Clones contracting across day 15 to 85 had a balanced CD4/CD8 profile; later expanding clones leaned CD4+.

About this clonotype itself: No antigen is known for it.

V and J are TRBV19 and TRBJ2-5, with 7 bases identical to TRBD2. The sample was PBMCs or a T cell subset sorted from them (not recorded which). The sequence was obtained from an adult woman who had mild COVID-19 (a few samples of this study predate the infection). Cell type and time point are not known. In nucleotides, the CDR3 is TGTGCCAGTAGTGCGGGGGTCCGGCTGGAGACCCAGTACTTC. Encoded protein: CASSAGVRLETQYF.